This passage covers 23 T cell receptor beta chains from one sample sequenced in a study of T cells expressing NK-cell markers. TCRdb reprocessed the 5' RACE reads and reports one entry per CDR3 protein, with no DNA. The listing records some 410,000 distinct CDR3 sequences. Sequenced: blood T cells: a sorted CD56 or NKG2C T cell subset, CD4+ or CD8+ T cells, or bulk PBMC T cells (not recorded which). The origin of the receptors is a woman aged 18 to 75 in good health.

This chain links TRBV20-1 with TRBJ2-3. Germline CDR1 and CDR2: DFQATT and SNEGSKA (reference sequence). The CDR3 is 15 amino acids. The CDR3 sequence is CSARDSRVSLDTQYF.

V is TRBV7-2 and J is TRBJ2-3. The CDR3 has 14 residues. Germline CDR1 and CDR2: SGHTA and FQGNSA. The CDR3 region is CASTLAQFTDTQYF.

The rearrangement joins TRBV29-1 to TRBJ2-5. Looked up from germline, CDR1 is SQVTM and CDR2 is ANQGSEA. The CDR3 has 12 amino acids. The CDR3: CSVESAEETQYF. The whole variable domain, remainder taken from reference TRBV29-1 and TRBJ2-5, is SAVISQKPSRDICQRGTSLTIQCQVDSQVTMMFWYRQQPGQSLTLIATANQGSEATYESGFVIDKFPISRPNLTFSTLTVSNMSPEDSSIYLCSVESAEETQYFGPGTRLLVL.

The chain combines TRBV6-2 or TRBV6-3 with TRBJ2-2; TCRdb reports TRBD1, a call that lacks DNA to check it against. Per the germline V gene, CDR1 is MNHEY and CDR2 is SVGEGT. The CDR3 is made up of 16 amino acids. This chain's CDR3 is CASTPEGVLGTGELFF.

The V gene is TRBV29-1, the J gene TRBJ2-3. The CDR3 totals 12 residues. CDR1 SQVTM and CDR2 ANQGSEA come from the germline V gene. CDR3 protein: CSVEWGTDTQYF.

This chain joins TRBV20-1 and TRBJ2-3; TCRdb lists TRBD2, though no DNA is available to test this call. CDR3 size: 16 residues. CDR1 DFQATT and CDR2 SNEGSKA come from the germline V gene (reference sequence). CDR3: CSARDRGLVFTDTQYF.

The chain combines TRBV7-6 with TRBJ2-1; the TRBD1 assignment by TCRdb is unverifiable without DNA. Germline V gives CDR1 SGHVS, CDR2 FNYEAQ. This CDR3 region has 15 residues. CDR3 in amino acids: CASSSRRGLENEQFF.

This chain uses TRBV5-1 with TRBJ2-4; TCRdb gives TRBD1 as the D gene, but with no DNA this cannot be confirmed. The germline CDR1 and CDR2 sequences are SGHRS and YFSETQ. CDR3 length: 15 residues. Here the CDR3 reads CASTRQGSAKNIQYF.

The chain employs TRBV6-1 and TRBJ2-4; TCRdb indicates TRBD2, and absent DNA this call remains unverified. Per the germline V gene, CDR1 is MNHNS and CDR2 is SASEGT. This CDR3 contains 17 residues. CDR3: CASTPRSRALAKNIQYF.

The chain recombines TRBV29-1 with TRBJ2-3; TCRdb outputs TRBD2, but without DNA this stays unchecked. The CDR3 spans 15 residues. Per germline, CDR1 SQVTM and CDR2 ANQGSEA. This chain's CDR3 is CSSRPAGSGTDTQYF.

This chain joins TRBV2 and TRBJ1-5. The CDR3 consists of 14 residues. CDR1 is SNHLY, CDR2 FYNNEI, per germline. The CDR3 reads CASSAGTSNQPQHF.

The V gene is TRBV15, the J gene TRBJ1-1; TCRdb's D gene call, TRBD1, goes unchecked for lack of DNA. Germline V gene lookup returns CDR1 LNHNV and CDR2 YYDKDF (reference sequence). The length of the CDR3 is 12 residues. The chain's CDR3 is CATSREVPEAFF.

The V and J genes are TRBV19 and TRBJ2-2. CDR3 size: 16 residues. Germline V CDR1 and CDR2: LNHDA, SQIVND (reference sequence). The CDR3 reads CASSNSAAANTGELFF.

CDR3 residues: CASSDPSGITDTQYF. This chain links TRBV7-2 with TRBJ2-3; TCRdb outputs TRBD2, but without DNA this stays unchecked. Per the germline V gene, CDR1 is SGHTA and CDR2 is FQGNSA. The length of the CDR3 is 15 residues.

V is TRBV20-1 and J is TRBJ2-1; the D gene TCRdb calls, TRBD2, cannot be checked with no DNA. The CDR3 runs 16 residues. CDR1 DFQATT and CDR2 SNEGSKA come from the germline V gene (reference sequence). The chain's CDR3 is CSARDRGTSGRGVQFF.

The chain joins TRBV7-2 to TRBJ2-7. Looked up from germline, CDR1 is SGHTA and CDR2 is FQGNSA. The CDR3 sequence is 15 residues long. The CDR3 spells CASSYVGTGYYEQYF. Full variable domain (rest looked up from reference TRBV7-2 and TRBJ2-7): GAGVSQSPSNKVTEKGKDVELRCDPISGHTALYWYRQSLGQGLEFLIYFQGNSAPDKSGLPSDRFSAERTGGSVSTLTIQRTQQEDSAVYLCASSYVGTGYYEQYFGPGTRLTVT.

The chain couples TRBV7-2 to TRBJ2-6; lacking DNA, the TRBD1 call made by TCRdb goes unchecked. This CDR3 region has 15 residues. CDR1 and CDR2 from the germline V gene are SGHTA and FQGNSA. The CDR3 loop reads CASSLRRDVANVLTF.

The rearrangement joins TRBV18 to TRBJ1-5; as DNA is missing, the TRBD1 call by TCRdb cannot be tested. CDR3 size: 15 residues. The germline V gene has CDR1 KGHSH and CDR2 LQKENI. CDR3 loop: CASSLTGGGNQPQHF.

The V gene is TRBV20-1, the J gene TRBJ2-1; TCRdb returns TRBD1, unconfirmable since there is no DNA. Per germline, CDR1 DFQATT and CDR2 SNEGSKA (reference sequence). The CDR3 has 13 amino acids. The CDR3 loop reads CSASISGGAKQFF.

This sequence joins TRBV20-1 and TRBJ2-1; the D gene TCRdb calls, TRBD2, cannot be checked with no DNA. Germline V lookup: CDR1 DFQATT, CDR2 SNEGSKA (reference sequence). The CDR3 runs 15 residues. The CDR3 sequence is CSARKTSGGLDEQFF.

The CDR3 is CSARDGDRVVGNTIYF. V gene TRBV20-1 combines with J gene TRBJ1-3; the D call of TRBD1 rests on TCRdb alone, since no DNA is present to check it. CDR1 and CDR2 (germline): DFQATT, SNEGSKA (reference sequence). CDR3 length equals 16 residues.

The chain combines TRBV6-2 or TRBV6-3 with TRBJ2-4; TCRdb calls TRBD1, which cannot be checked without DNA. Germline V gene lookup returns CDR1 MNHEY and CDR2 SVGEGT. The CDR3 is 14 amino acids. The CDR3 loop reads CASIAGTGGDIQYF.

V usage is TRBV4-1 and J usage is TRBJ1-5; TCRdb lists TRBD1, though no DNA is available to test this call. CDR3 size: 15 residues. The germline V gene has CDR1 MGHRA and CDR2 YSYEKL. The chain's CDR3 is CASSQGTGSHQPQHF.